A selection of T cell receptor beta chains follows, all from one sample in a study of T cells after yellow fever vaccination. TCRdb re-analysed the 5' RACE reads in MiXCR, keeping a single row per CDR3 protein. The sample has over 85,000 distinct CDR3 sequences; almost 9% are singletons. The sample here was CD8+ T cells not binding an NS4B(214-222) dextramer, sorted from PBMCs, taken roughly 15 days after the first yellow fever vaccination. Source of these receptors: a man aged 18 to 29 who received the YFV17D yellow fever vaccine. CDR3s include the opening cysteine and the closing phenylalanine or tryptophan. Some rows have no size entry. The others give once, few or many, or a class for an expanded clone.

v_call	j_call	cdr3_length	clone_size	cdr3_aa
TRBV6-2/TRBV6-3	TRBJ1-5	17	few	CASSSTGFSYNNQPQHF
TRBV2	TRBJ1-5	13	many	CASSWTGGQPQHF
TRBV5-5	TRBJ1-4	13	few	CASSLGSNEKLFF
TRBV20-1	TRBJ2-3	13	-	CSASGGSTDTQYF
TRBV11-1	TRBJ2-3	18	-	CASSLILLRAGITDTQYF
TRBV4-3	TRBJ2-5	15	few	CASATSAGTGETQYF
TRBV7-2	TRBJ2-7	19	-	CASSLADMAGGRSSYEQYF
TRBV13	TRBJ2-1	15	-	CASSLGNGGRNEQFF
TRBV6-5	TRBJ1-2	13	few	CASSPGPISGYTF
TRBV20-1	TRBJ1-2	13	-	CSAMLGAYYGYTF
TRBV5-4	TRBJ2-1	15	-	CASSLGTGDYNEQFF
TRBV7-9	TRBJ2-7	16	few	CASSLGTTGAGDEQYF
TRBV4-1	TRBJ2-5	12	-	CASSQSQETQYF
TRBV6-2/TRBV6-3	TRBJ1-1	12	many	CASSRGYTEAFF
TRBV7-8	TRBJ1-5	15	few	CASSLSVGSRQPQHF
TRBV5-1	TRBJ2-3	17	few	CASTQGLAGLGADTQYF
TRBV30	TRBJ2-1	14	few	CAWTDGSSYNEQFF
TRBV28	TRBJ1-2	14	-	CASSLQGHSDGYTF
TRBV7-2	TRBJ1-5	15	few	CASSPGVVGNQPQHF
TRBV20-1	TRBJ2-1	15	-	CSARNRDRVKNEQFF
TRBV7-6	TRBJ1-4	18	few	CASPTPGRVRSTNEKLFF
TRBV14	TRBJ2-5	15	-	CASSLRGAGQETQYF
TRBV4-1	TRBJ1-1	12	-	CASSTVNSEAFF
TRBV7-2	TRBJ2-5	15	few	CASNPSGGRRETQYF
TRBV12-3/TRBV12-4	TRBJ2-3	13	-	CASSLKAVDTQYF
TRBV20-1	TRBJ2-1	15	-	CSATIGTSGDNEQFF
TRBV4-1	TRBJ2-7	14	few	CASSRVGQGNEQYF
TRBV7-9	TRBJ2-3	14	few	CASSLPSGPDTQYF
TRBV20-1	TRBJ1-5	17	few	CSASRQDPIVSNQPQHF
TRBV6-1	TRBJ2-7	14	few	CASSTGGSDYEQYF
TRBV7-2	TRBJ2-2	15	-	CASSSSPTSTGELFF
TRBV5-1	TRBJ1-2	12	-	CATKQGEEGYTF
TRBV12-3/TRBV12-4	TRBJ2-7	15	many	CASSYEGMGFNEQYF
TRBV11-2	TRBJ1-4	16	-	CASSWGQGNTNEKLFF
TRBV5-1	TRBJ2-7	16	few	CASSPRGGGGSYEQYF
TRBV19	TRBJ1-1	14	few	CSQGDRGLNTEAFF
TRBV28	TRBJ2-2	14	many	CASSPDLNTGELFF
TRBV7-2	TRBJ2-7	16	-	CASSPSPGQGAFEQYF
TRBV6-5	TRBJ2-6	16	many	CASSYSGSSGANVLTF
TRBV7-3	TRBJ2-5	15	many	CASSPGGGEEETQYF
TRBV4-2	TRBJ2-2	16	few	CASSQEDRVLIGELFF
TRBV18	TRBJ2-3	13	-	CASSPPFTDTQYF
TRBV18	TRBJ2-7	13	many	CASSPRGVEEQYF
TRBV20-1	TRBJ1-4	14	few	CSARAVWTNEKLFF
TRBV27	TRBJ1-5	15	-	CASSTGTGANQPQHF
TRBV18	TRBJ2-2	15	-	CASSPPFAGAGELFF
TRBV7-6	TRBJ2-1	15	few	CASSRPDRVFNEQFF
TRBV27	TRBJ1-5	13	many	CASSLRSNQPQHF